The 14 T cell receptor beta chains in this list originate from one sample, sequenced in a study of CD8+CD57+ T cells in acquired aplastic anemia. It was genomic DNA that served as the template for profiling TCR beta VDJ and CDR3. In TCRdb, the reads were re-called with MiXCR into one record per CDR3 protein. The table has over 150,000 distinct CDR3 sequences, less than 65% seen once; the top ten hold 15% to 20%. Sequences were obtained from sorted CD4+, CD8+, or CD8+CD57+ T cells (not recorded which) from PBMCs. The receptors originated from a human donor in good health, serving as a control.

The rearrangement uses TRBV2 and TRBJ1-4, with 7 nucleotides matching TRBD1. The CDR3 has 14 residues. V shed 6 bases and J 4 bases; nucleotides not matched to a gene: 5. CDR1 SNHLY and CDR2 FYNNEI come from the germline V gene. The CDR3 loop is CASRGDSINEKLFF. The CDR3 DNA sequence: TGTGCCAGCAGAGGGGACAGTATTAATGAAAAACTGTTTTTT.

The chain carries TRBV7-2 and TRBJ1-6; D perhaps matches TRBD1 (6 bases). V lost 5 bases and J lost 7, with 15 bases in between. The CDR3 consists of 15 residues. Looked up from germline, CDR1 is SGHTA and CDR2 is FQGNSA. CDR3 sequence (DNA): TGTGCCAGCAGCGGACTCAGGGGTCCGAATTCACCCCTCCACTTT. Translated, it gives CASSGLRGPNSPLHF.

The chain links TRBV2 to TRBJ2-5, with 7 bases fitting TRBD1. The junction had 11 bases not matched to a gene; V was cut back by 3 bases and J by 4 bases. This CDR3 is 16 amino acids long. Germline V gives CDR1 SNHLY, CDR2 FYNNEI. CDR3 coding DNA: TGTGCCAGCAGTGACCCCGGGGACAGCCCAGGAGAGACCCAGTACTTC. This translates into CASSDPGDSPGETQYF.

This clonotype was counted at least ten times. V gene TRBV11-2 combines with J gene TRBJ2-5; D is perhaps TRBD2 (6 bases). V was pared by 3 bases and J by 2 bases, with 16 bases between. The CDR3 contains 16 residues. Germline CDR1 reads SGHAT; CDR2 reads FQNNGV. CDR3 nucleotides: TGTGCCAGCAGCTTCGGGCTAGGAGGGATTCAAGAGACCCAGTACTTC. This translates into CASSFGLGGIQETQYF.

The chain combines TRBV4-2 with TRBJ2-7; D is perhaps TRBD1 (5 bases). The V end lost 5 bases, the J end lost 5 bases, and 13 bases lay between the germline ends. This CDR3 has 13 residues. Per the germline V gene, CDR1 is LGHNA and CDR2 is YNFKEQ. This CDR3 is CASSFGAQDEQYF. CDR3 coding DNA: TGTGCCAGCAGCTTTGGGGCGCAGGACGAGCAGTACTTC.

This clonotype was recorded many times. This sequence joins TRBV9 and TRBJ1-3; the D gene is possibly TRBD1 (5 bases). In germline, CDR1 is SGDLS, CDR2 YYNGEE. The V and J ends lost 0 bases and 1 base respectively, with 14 bases between them. The CDR3 spans 17 residues. CDR3 coding DNA: TGTGCCAGCAGCGTAGGTGAGAGGGGTCGATCTGGAAACACCATATATTTT. Its protein product is CASSVGERGRSGNTIYF.

The CDR3 DNA sequence: TGCAGCGGGAACCCGGGACAGGGGGACACTGAAGCTTTCTTT. Encoded protein: CSGNPGQGDTEAFF. The chain carries TRBV29-1 and TRBJ1-1; 11 bases map to TRBD1. From germline, CDR1 is SQVTM and CDR2 ANQGSEA. V lost 7 bases, J lost 3 bases, and 7 bases stayed unmatched. The CDR3 extends over 14 amino acids.

This chain uses TRBV7-9 with TRBJ2-5, with 8 bases fitting TRBD1. J was trimmed by 5 bases and V by 4 bases; bases with no gene match: 6. CDR3 length equals 14 residues. Per the germline V gene, CDR1 is SEHNR and CDR2 is FQNEAQ (reference sequence). DNA for the CDR3: TGTGCCAGCAGCTGCCAGGGGGCGGGGGAGACCCAGTACTTC. The encoded protein is CASSCQGAGETQYF.

This rearrangement joins TRBV2 to TRBJ1-2, with unresolved D. The V end was cut by 5 bases, the J end by 0 bases, with 10 bases between. This CDR3 has 14 amino acids. CDR1 is SNHLY, CDR2 FYNNEI, per germline. CDR3 residues: CASSLRNTNYGYTF. The CDR3 nucleotides are TGTGCCAGCAGTTTGAGGAATACTAACTATGGCTACACCTTC.

The gene calls are TRBV10-3 and TRBJ2-3, with TRBD2 identical over 12 bases. Unmatched junction bases numbered 2, after V lost 5 bases and J lost 2 bases. There are 15 residues in the CDR3. The V gene's germline CDR1 is ENHRY and CDR2 SYGVKD. In DNA form, the CDR3 reads TGTGCCATCAGTCTAGCGGGGGGGCTCACAGATACGCAGTATTTT. Amino acid sequence: CAISLAGGLTDTQYF.

In its sample, this clonotype was seen many times. The chain employs TRBV4-3 and TRBJ1-4; D perhaps matches TRBD1 (5 bases). Germline assignment: CDR1 LGHNA and CDR2 YSLEER. With 0 bases removed from V and 1 base from J, the gap between germline ends came to 9 bases. The CDR3 consists of 16 residues. The CDR3 loop is CASSQDTRGTNEKLFF. CDR3 nucleotide sequence: TGCGCCAGCAGCCAAGATACTAGGGGAACTAATGAAAAACTGTTTTTT.

Notes on this clonotype: This sequence may be a read error, since a much larger clone differs from it by one base. V usage is TRBV28 and J usage is TRBJ1-2; D remains unclear. Germline CDR1 and CDR2: MDHEN and SYDVKM. The CDR3 loop spans 12 amino acids. CDR3 coding DNA: TGTGCCAGCAGCCCGCCGGGCGCCGGCTACGCCTTC. Its protein is CASSPPGAGYAF.

This clonotype was picked up many times. CDR3 bases: TGTGCCAGCAGCTTGGGGGGGAAACGTAGCGGCTACACCTTC. Protein sequence: CASSLGGKRSGYTF. The rearrangement links TRBV5-6 to TRBJ1-2, with D perhaps TRBD1 (5 bases). Germline assignment: CDR1 SGHDT and CDR2 YYEEEE. The V end lost 0 bases, the J end lost 8 bases, and 14 bases lay between the germline ends. The CDR3 sequence is 14 residues long.

The chain has TRBV29-1 and TRBJ2-7; maybe TRBD2 (7 bases). Germline values: CDR1 SQVTM, CDR2 ANQGSEA. There are 13 residues in the CDR3. V lost 7 bases, J lost 2 bases, and 15 bases lay in between. The CDR3 bases are TGCAGCGGCGAGGACAGCGGGGCCTACGAGCAGTACTTC. Amino acid sequence: CSGEDSGAYEQYF.